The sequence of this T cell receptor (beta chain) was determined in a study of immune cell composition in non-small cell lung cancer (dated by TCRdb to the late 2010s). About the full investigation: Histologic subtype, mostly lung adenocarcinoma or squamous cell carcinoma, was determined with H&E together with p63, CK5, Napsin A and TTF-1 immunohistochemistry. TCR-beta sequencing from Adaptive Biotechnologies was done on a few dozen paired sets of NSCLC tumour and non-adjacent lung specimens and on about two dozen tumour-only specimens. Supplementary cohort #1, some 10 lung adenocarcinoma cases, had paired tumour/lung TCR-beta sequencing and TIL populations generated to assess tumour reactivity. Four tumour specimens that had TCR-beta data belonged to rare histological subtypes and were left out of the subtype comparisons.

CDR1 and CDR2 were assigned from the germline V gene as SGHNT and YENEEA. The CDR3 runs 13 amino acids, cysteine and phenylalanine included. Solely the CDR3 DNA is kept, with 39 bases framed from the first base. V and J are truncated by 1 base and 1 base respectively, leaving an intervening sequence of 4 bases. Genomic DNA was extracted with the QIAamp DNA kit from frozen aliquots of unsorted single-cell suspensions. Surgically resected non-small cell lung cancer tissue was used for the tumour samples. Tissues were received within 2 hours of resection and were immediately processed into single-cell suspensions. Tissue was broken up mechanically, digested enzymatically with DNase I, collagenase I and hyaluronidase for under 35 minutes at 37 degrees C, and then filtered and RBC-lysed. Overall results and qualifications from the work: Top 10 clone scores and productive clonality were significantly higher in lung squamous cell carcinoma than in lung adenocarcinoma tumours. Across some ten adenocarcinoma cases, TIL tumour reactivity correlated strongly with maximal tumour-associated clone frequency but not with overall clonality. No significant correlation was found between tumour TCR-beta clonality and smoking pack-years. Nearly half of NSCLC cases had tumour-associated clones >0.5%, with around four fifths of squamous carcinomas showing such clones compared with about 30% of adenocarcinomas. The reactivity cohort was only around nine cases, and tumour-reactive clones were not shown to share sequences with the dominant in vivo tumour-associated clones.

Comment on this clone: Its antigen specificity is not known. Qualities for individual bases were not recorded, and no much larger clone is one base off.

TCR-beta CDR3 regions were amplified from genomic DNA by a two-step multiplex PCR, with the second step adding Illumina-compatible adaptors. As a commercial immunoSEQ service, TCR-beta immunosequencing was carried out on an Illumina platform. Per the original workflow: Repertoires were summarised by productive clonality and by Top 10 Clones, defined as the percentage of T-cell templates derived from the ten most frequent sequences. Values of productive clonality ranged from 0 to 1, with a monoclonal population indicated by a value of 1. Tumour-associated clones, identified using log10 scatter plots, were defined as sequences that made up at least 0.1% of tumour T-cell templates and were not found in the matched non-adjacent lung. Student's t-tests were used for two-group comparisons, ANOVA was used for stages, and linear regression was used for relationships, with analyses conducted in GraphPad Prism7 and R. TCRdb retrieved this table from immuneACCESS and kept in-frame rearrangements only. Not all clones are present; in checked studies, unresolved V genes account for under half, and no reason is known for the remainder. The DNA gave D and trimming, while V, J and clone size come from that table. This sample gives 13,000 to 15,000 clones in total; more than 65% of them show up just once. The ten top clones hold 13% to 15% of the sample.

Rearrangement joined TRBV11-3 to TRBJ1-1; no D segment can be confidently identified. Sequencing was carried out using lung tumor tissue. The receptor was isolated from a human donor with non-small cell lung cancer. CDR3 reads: CASSLGQNTEAFF. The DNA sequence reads TGTGCCAGCAGCTTAGGACAGAACACTGAAGCTTTCTTT.